A single T cell receptor (beta chain) is shown here with its context. Its antigen is as yet unknown. At one end the junction does not follow the germline gene, possibly because of a read error. CDR1 is KGHSH, CDR2 LQKENI, per germline. The CDR3 length is 14 residues. The repertoire was sequenced with immunoSEQ multiplex PCR; TCRdb's copy has only in-frame clones and lacks some. The sample includes around 85,000 clones, roughly 85% of them seen just once. These data originate in a study of a mutant IDH1 vaccine in newly diagnosed glioma. About the research overall: Administration of eight vaccinations to patients took place in weeks 1, 3, 5, 7, 11, 15, 19, 23. Before enrollment, patients got radiotherapy alone, temozolomide alone, or mostly the combination. General observations from the study: Of all patients, roughly 93% showed vaccine-induced immune responses.

As for time point: week 23, last vaccination. Vaccination comprised doses that each held 300 ug of mutant IDH1 20-mer peptide, plus topical imiquimod. The chain employs TRBV18 and TRBJ2-1, with D tentatively TRBD2 (5 bases). The sequence was obtained from a man younger than 45 with glioma. Some clones in this sample may be carry-over from other donors' samples. Material: PBMCs, obtained from a glioma patient whose treatment included an IDH1 peptide vaccine. The CDR3: CASSPGEGYNGQFF. The CDR3 DNA follows: TGTGCCAGCTCACCCGGGGAAGGGTACAATGGGCAGTTCTTC.